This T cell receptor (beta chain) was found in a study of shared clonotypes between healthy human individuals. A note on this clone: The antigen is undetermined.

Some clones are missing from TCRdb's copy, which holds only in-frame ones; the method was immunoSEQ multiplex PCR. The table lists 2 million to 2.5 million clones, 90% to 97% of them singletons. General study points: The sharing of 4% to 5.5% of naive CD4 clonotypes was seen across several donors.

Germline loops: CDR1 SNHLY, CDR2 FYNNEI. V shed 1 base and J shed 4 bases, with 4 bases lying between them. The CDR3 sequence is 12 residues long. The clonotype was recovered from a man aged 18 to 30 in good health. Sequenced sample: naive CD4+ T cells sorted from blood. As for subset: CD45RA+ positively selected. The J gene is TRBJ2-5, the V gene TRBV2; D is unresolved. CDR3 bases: TGTGCCAGCAGTGAAGAGCTAGAGACCCAGTACTTC. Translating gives CASSEELETQYF.